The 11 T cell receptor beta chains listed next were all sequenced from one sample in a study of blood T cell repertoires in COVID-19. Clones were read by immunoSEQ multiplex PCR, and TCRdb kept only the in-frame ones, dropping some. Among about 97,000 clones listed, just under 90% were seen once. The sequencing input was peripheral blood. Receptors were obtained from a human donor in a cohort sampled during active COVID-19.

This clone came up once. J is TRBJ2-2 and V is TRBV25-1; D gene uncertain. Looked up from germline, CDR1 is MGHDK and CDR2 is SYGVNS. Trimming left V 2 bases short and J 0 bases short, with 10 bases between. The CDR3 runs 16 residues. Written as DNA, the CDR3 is TGTGCCAGCAGTGAAACGGGTCGGACGAACACCGGGGAGCTGTTTTTT. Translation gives CASSETGRTNTGELFF.

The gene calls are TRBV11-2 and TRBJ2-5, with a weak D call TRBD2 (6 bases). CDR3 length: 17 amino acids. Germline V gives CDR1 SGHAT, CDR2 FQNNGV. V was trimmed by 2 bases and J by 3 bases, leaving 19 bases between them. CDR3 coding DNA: TGTGCCAGCAGCTTACGGGCAAGACTAGGGGTCAAAGAGACCCAGTACTTC. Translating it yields CASSLRARLGVKETQYF.

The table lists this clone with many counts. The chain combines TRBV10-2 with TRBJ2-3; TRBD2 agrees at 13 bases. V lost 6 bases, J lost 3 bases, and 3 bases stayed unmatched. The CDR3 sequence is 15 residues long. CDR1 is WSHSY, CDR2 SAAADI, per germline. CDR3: CASRETSGRTDTQYF. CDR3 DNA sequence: TGCGCCAGCAGAGAGACTAGCGGGAGGACAGATACGCAGTATTTT.

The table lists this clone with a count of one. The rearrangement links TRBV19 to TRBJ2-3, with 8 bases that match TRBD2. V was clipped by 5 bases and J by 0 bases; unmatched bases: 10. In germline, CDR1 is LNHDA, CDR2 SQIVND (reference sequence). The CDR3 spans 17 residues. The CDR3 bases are TGTGCCAGTAGTCCGCCTCTAGCGGGCCTTAGCACAGATACGCAGTATTTT. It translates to CASSPPLAGLSTDTQYF.

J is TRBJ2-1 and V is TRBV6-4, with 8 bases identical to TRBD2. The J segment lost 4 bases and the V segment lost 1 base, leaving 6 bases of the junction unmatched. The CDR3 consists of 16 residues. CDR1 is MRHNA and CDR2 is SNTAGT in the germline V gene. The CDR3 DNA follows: TGTGCCAGCAGTGACTTTGTGACTAGCGCTTACAATGAGCAGTTCTTC. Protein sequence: CASSDFVTSAYNEQFF.

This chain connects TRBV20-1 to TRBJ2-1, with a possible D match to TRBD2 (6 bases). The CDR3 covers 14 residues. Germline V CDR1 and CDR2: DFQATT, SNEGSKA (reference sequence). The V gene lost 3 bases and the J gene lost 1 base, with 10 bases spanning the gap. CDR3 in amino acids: CSASKLASYNEQFF. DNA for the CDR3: TGCAGTGCTAGTAAGCTAGCGTCCTACAATGAGCAGTTCTTC.

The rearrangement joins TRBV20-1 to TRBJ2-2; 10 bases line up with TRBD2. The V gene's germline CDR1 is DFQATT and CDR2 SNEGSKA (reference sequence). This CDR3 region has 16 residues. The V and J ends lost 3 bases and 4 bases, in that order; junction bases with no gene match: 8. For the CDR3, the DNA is TGCAGTGCTAGTTGGTTGGCTAGCGGGAGCACCGGGGAGCTGTTTTTT. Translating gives CSASWLASGSTGELFF.

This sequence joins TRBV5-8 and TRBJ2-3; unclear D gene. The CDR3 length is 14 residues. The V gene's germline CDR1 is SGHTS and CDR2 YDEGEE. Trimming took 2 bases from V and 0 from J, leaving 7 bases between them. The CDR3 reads CASSLYSSTDTQYF. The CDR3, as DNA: TGTGCCAGCAGCTTATATTCCAGCACAGATACGCAGTATTTT.

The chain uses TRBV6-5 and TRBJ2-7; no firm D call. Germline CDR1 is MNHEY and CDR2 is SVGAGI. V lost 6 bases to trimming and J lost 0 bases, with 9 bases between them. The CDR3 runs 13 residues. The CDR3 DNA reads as TGTGCCAGCAGCCAGTCAGGCTCCTACGAGCAGTACTTC. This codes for CASSQSGSYEQYF.

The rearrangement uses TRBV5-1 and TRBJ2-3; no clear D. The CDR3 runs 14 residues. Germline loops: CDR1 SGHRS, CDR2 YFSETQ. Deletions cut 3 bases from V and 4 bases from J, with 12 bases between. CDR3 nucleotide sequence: TGCGCCAGCAGCTCGGCCCTAGTGCCAGATACGCAGTATTTT. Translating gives CASSSALVPDTQYF.

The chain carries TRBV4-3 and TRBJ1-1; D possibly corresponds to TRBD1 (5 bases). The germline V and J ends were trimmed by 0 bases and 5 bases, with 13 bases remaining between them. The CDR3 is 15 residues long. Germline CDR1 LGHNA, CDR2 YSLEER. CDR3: CASSQDRGLGTEAFF. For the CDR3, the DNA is TGCGCCAGCAGCCAAGATAGGGGCTTGGGAACTGAAGCTTTCTTT.